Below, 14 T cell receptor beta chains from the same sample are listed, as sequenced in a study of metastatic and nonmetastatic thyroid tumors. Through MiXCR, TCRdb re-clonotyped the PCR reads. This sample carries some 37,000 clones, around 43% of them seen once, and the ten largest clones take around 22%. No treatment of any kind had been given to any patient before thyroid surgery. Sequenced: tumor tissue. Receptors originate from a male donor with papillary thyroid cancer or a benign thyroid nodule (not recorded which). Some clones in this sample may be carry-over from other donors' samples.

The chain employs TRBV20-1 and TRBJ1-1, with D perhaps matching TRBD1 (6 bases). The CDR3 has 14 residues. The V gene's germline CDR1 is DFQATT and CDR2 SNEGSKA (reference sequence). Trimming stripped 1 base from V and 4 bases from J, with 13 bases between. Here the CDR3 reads CSARVGGEGTEAFF. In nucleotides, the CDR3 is TGCAGTGCTAGAGTGGGGGGCGAGGGCACTGAAGCTTTCTTT.

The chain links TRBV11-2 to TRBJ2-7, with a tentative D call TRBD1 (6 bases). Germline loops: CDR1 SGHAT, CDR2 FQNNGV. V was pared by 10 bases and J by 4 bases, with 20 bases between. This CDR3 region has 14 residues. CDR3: CATRLGGTVYEQYF. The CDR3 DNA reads TGTGCCACCCGATTAGGGGGAACGGTGTACGAGCAGTACTTC.

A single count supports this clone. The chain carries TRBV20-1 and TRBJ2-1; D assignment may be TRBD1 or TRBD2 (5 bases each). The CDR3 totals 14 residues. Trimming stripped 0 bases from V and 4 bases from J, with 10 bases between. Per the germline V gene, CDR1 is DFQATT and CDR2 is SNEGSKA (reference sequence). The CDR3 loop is CSARESGAYNEQFF. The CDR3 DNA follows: TGCAGTGCTAGAGAGTCCGGGGCGTACAATGAGCAGTTCTTC.

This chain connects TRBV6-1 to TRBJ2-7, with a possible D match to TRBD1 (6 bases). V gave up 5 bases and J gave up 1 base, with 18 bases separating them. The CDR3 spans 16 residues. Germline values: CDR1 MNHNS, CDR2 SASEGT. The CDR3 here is CASSCPWEQGSYEQYF. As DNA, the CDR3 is TGTGCCAGCAGTTGCCCTTGGGAGCAGGGGTCCTACGAGCAGTACTTC.

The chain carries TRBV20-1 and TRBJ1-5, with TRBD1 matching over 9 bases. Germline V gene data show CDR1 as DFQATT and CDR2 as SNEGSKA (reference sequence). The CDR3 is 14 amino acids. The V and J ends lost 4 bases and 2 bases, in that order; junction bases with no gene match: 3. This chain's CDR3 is CSAMTGGGNQPQHF. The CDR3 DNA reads TGCAGTGCTATGACAGGGGGAGGCAATCAGCCCCAGCATTTT.

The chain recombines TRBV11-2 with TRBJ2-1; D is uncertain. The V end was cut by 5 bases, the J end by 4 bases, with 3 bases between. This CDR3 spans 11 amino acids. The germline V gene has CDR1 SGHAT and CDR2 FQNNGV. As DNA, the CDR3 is TGTGCCAGCAGCCGATACAATGAGCAGTTCTTC. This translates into CASSRYNEQFF.

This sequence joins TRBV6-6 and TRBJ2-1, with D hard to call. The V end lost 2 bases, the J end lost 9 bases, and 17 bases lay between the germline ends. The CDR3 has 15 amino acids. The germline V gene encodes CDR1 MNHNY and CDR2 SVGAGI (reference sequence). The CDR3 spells CASSYTPMSDPEQFF. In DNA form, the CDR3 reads TGTGCCAGCAGTTACACCCCAATGTCAGACCCTGAGCAGTTCTTC.

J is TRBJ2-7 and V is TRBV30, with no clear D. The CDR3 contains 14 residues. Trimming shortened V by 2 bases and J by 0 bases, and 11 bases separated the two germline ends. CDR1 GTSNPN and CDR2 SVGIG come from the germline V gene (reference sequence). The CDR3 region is CAWSRLRNSYEQYF. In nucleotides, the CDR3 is TGTGCCTGGAGTCGCCTTAGGAACTCCTACGAGCAGTACTTC.

CDR3 loop: CASNLQGSSYEQYF. The CDR3 DNA is TGTGCCAGCAATCTGCAGGGAAGCTCCTACGAGCAGTACTTC. V usage is TRBV28 and J usage is TRBJ2-7; TRBD1 is a possible D gene (5 bases). This CDR3 has 14 residues. V was trimmed by 7 bases and J by 0 bases, leaving 13 bases between them. The germline CDR1 and CDR2 sequences are MDHEN and SYDVKM.

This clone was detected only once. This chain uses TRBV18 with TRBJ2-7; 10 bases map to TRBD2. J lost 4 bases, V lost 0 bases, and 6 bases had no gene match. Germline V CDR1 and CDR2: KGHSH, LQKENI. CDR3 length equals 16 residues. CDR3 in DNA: TGTGCCAGCTCACCACCCGGGACTAGCGTCCTATACGAGCAGTACTTC. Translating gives CASSPPGTSVLYEQYF.

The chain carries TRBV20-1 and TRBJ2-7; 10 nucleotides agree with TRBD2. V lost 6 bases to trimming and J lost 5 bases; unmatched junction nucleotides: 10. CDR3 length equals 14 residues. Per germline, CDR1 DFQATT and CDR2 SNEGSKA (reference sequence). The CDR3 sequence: CSAQGGLASHEQYF. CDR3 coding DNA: TGCAGTGCCCAGGGGGGACTAGCGAGCCACGAGCAGTACTTC.

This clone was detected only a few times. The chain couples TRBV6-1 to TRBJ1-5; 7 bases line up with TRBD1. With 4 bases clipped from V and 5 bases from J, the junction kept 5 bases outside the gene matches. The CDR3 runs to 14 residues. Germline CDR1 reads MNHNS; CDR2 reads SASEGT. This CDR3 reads CASSVTGAYQPQHF. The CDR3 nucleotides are TGTGCCAGCAGTGTCACAGGGGCGTATCAGCCCCAGCATTTT.

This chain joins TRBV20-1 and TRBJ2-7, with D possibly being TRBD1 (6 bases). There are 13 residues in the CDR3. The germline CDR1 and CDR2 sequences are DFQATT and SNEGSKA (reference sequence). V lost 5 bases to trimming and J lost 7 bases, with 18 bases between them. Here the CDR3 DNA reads TGCAGTGCTCTCGCCCAGGACAGCCGGGAGCAGTACTTC. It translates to CSALAQDSREQYF.

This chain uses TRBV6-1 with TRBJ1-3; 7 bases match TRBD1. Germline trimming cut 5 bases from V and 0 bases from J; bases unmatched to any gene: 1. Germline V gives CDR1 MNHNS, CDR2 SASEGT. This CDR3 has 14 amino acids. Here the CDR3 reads CASSTGDSGNTIYF. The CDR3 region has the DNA TGTGCCAGCAGTACAGGGGACTCTGGAAACACCATATATTTT.